This T cell receptor (beta chain) emerged from a study of regulatory T cells in long-lasting Graves disease. Study-wide background: Over-5-year antithyroid drug use with positive TSH receptor antibodies defined persistent Graves' disease in the study. Regarding the study as a whole: Analyses excluded thyroid tissue, covering peripheral blood alone. Newly diagnosed disease favored TRBV20-1 and TRBJ2-1 over persistent disease. Clonotypes that were public and shared totalled 2,500 to 3,000 in persistent patients versus around 1,000 in new patients.

Regarding this clonotype: Its antigen remains unidentified.

Time point here: persistent/refractory GD, antithyroid drugs over 5 years with positive TRAb. Generation of the TCR library employed RNA extracted from PBMCs. V was cut by 8 bases and J by 4 bases, with 14 bases left in between. Germline-derived CDR1 and CDR2 are SQVTM and ANQGSEA. The CDR3 spans 12 residues. TCR beta libraries were built with iRepertoire HTBI primers and Arm-PCR of CDR3 regions. MiXCR, run by TCRdb on the multiplex PCR reads, gives a single entry per CDR3 protein. The table includes more than 650,000 distinct CDR3 sequences, about 30% detected once. J is TRBJ1-2 and V is TRBV29-1; tentative D call: TRBD1 (6 bases). Specimen: peripheral blood mononuclear cells (PBMCs), collected when the disease was refractory, from a patient treated with antithyroid drugs. This sequence originates from a female donor with Graves disease. The CDR3 bases are TGCAGCATAAACTCAGGGGTCTATGGCTACACCTTC. This translates into CSINSGVYGYTF.